This T cell receptor (beta chain) was recovered during a study of cytomegalovirus exposure and HLA in healthy donors. Across the whole study: Earlier sequencing of about 179 million T cells yielded under 120 million unique TCR beta sequences.

V dropped 2 bases and J dropped 4 bases, with 12 bases sitting between them. The CDR3 is 14 residues long. From germline, CDR1 is SGHVS and CDR2 FQNEAQ. PCR amplification relied on 60 Vbeta primers (plus 13 Jbeta primers). Only in-frame clones appear in the TCRdb table, and some are missing; sequencing was by immunoSEQ multiplex PCR. The sample includes roughly 150,000 clones, approximately 86% of them seen just once. This receptor was obtained from a woman aged 45-60 years in good health and CMV-seropositive. Sequenced: PBMCs. The chain carries TRBV7-8 and TRBJ2-7, with D possibly matching TRBD1 (5 bases). In nucleotides, the CDR3 is TGTGCCAGCAGCTTAAGGCAGGGCCTATACGAGCAGTACTTC. It is translated as CASSLRQGLYEQYF.